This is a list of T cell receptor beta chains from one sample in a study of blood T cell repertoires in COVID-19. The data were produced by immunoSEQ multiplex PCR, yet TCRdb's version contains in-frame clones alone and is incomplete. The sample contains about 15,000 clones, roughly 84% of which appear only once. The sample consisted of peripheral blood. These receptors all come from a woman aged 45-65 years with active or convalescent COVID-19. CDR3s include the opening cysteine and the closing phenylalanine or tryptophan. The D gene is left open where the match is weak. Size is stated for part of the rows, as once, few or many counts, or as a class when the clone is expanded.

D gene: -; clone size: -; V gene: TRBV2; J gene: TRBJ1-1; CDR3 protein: CASSGTAANTEAFF; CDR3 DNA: TGTGCCAGCAGTGGTACGGCGGCGAACACTGAAGCTTTCTTT
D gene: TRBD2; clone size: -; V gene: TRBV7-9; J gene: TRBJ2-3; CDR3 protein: CASSYGLAGEDTQYF; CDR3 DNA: TGTGCCAGCAGCTACGGACTAGCGGGTGAAGATACGCAGTATTTT
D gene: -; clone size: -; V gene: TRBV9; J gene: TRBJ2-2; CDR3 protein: CASSAETGTMNTGELFF; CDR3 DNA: TGTGCCAGCAGCGCGGAGACCGGGACAATGAACACCGGGGAGCTGTTTTTT
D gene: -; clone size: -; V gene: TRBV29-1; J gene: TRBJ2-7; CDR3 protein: CSVDVGFGYEQYF; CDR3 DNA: TGCAGCGTTGACGTCGGTTTTGGCTACGAGCAGTACTTC
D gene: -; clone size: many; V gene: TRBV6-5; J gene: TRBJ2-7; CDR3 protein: CASSHTGVHEQYF; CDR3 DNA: TGTGCCAGCAGCCACACCGGGGTCCACGAGCAGTACTTC
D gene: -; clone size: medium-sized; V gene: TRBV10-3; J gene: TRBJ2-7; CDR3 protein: CAISESSVDEQYF; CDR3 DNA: TGTGCCATCAGTGAGTCGAGCGTAGATGAGCAGTACTTC
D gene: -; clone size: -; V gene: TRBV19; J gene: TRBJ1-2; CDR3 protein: CASSLKDWGYTF; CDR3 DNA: TGTGCCAGTAGCCTCAAGGACTGGGGCTACACCTTC
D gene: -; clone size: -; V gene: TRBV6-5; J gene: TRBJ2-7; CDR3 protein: CASSYSRAGFYEQYF; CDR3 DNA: TGTGCCAGCAGTTACTCGAGGGCAGGATTCTACGAGCAGTACTTC
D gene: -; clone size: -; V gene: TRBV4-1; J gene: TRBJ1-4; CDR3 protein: CASSQGAGSTNEKLFF; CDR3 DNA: TGCGCCAGCAGCCAAGGGGCGGGGTCAACTAATGAAAAACTGTTTTTT
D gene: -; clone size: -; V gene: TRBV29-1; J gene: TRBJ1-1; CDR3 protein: CSVEETGTAEAFF; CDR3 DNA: TGCAGCGTTGAAGAAACCGGAACAGCTGAAGCTTTCTTT
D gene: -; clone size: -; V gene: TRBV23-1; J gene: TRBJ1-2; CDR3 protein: CASSQNRGFF; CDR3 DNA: TGCGCCAGCAGTCAAAATAGGGGGTTCTTC
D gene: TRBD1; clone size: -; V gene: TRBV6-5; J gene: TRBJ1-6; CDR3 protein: CASKRGQAVSPLHF; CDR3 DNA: TGTGCCAGCAAAAGAGGACAGGCTGTTTCACCCCTCCACTTT
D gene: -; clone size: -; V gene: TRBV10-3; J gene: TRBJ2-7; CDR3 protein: CATTLGGSYEQYF; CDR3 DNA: TGTGCCACCACACTGGGGGGCTCCTACGAGCAGTACTTC
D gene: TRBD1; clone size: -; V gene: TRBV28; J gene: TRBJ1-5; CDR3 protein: CASSLDRGTVVNQPQHF; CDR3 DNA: TGTGCCAGCAGTCTAGACCGAGGGACAGTTGTTAATCAGCCCCAGCATTTT
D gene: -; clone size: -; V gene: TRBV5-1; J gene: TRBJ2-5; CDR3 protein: CASSLAIEGLYQETQYF; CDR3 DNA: TGCGCCAGCAGCTTGGCAATCGAGGGTCTGTACCAAGAGACCCAGTACTTC
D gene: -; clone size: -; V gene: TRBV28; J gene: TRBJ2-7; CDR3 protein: CASSILTEEQYF; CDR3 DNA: TGTGCCAGCAGTATCCTTACTGAGGAGCAGTACTTC
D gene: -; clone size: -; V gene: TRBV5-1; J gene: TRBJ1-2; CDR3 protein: CASSLGRGTSSNYGYTF; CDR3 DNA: TGCGCCAGCAGCTTGGGTCGAGGGACAAGTTCTAACTATGGCTACACCTTC
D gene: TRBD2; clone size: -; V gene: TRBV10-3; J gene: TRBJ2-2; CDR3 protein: CAIRKGLAVGANTGELFF; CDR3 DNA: TGTGCCATCAGGAAGGGACTAGCGGTGGGAGCGAACACCGGGGAGCTGTTTTTT
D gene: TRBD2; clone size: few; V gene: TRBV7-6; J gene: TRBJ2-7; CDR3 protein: CASSLEGSGGDYEQYF; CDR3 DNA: TGTGCCAGCAGCTTAGAGGGTAGCGGGGGGGATTACGAGCAGTACTTC
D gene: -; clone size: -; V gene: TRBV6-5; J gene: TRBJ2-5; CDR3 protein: CASSYTAGQRETQYF; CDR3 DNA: TGTGCCAGCAGTTACACCGCGGGACAGAGAGAGACCCAGTACTTC
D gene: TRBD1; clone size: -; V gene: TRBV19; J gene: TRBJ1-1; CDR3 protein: CASSIRLTSQRVWDSVNTEAFF; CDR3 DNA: TGTGCCAGTAGTATAAGGCTGACCTCCCAGAGGGTGTGGGACAGTGTGAACACTGAAGCTTTCTTT
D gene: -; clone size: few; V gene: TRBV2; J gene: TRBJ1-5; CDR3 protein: CASSVQVSNQPQHF; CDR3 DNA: TGTGCCAGCAGTGTTCAGGTTAGCAATCAGCCCCAGCATTTT
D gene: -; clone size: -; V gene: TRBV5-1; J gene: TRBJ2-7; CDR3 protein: CASSLAAASYEQYF; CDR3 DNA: TGCGCCAGCAGCTTGGCGGCAGCGTCCTACGAGCAGTACTTC
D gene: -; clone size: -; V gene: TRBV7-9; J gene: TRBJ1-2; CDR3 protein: CASSRGSYGYTF; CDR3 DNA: TGTGCCAGCAGCCGTGGGAGCTATGGCTACACCTTC
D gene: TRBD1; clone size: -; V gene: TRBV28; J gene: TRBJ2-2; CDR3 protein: CASRTGDPTGELFF; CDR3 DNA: TGTGCCAGCAGGACAGGGGATCCCACCGGGGAGCTGTTTTTT
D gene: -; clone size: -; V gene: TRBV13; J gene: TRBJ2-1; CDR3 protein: CASTGTYNEQFF; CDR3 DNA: TGTGCCAGCACCGGGACCTACAATGAGCAGTTCTTC
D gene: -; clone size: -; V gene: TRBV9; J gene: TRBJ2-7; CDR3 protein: CASSVGKTELYF; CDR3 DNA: TGTGCCAGCAGCGTAGGTAAAACAGAACTGTACTTC
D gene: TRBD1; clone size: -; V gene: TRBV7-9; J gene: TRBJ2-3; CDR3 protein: CASSLPVGQGWTDTQYF; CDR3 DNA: TGTGCCAGCAGCTTACCCGTGGGACAGGGTTGGACAGATACGCAGTATTTT
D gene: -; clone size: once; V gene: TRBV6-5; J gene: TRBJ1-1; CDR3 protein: CASRLLVNTEAFF; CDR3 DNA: TGTGCCAGCAGGTTACTGGTGAACACTGAAGCTTTCTTT
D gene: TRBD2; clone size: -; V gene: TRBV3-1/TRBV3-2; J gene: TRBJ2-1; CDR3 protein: CASRGLAGESYNEQFF; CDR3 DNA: TGTGCCAGCAGAGGCCTGGCGGGGGAGTCCTACAATGAGCAGTTCTTC
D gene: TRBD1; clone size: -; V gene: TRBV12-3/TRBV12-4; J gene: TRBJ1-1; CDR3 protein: CASSRQGGTEAFF; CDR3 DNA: TGTGCCAGCAGTCGACAGGGCGGGACTGAAGCTTTCTTT
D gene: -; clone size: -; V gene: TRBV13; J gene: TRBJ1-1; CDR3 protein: CASSLGRVVAFF; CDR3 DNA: TGTGCCAGCAGCCTAGGACGGGTTGTTGCTTTCTTT
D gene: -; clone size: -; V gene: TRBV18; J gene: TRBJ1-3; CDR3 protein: CASSSINSGNTIYF; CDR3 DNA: TGTGCCAGCTCATCAATCAACTCTGGAAACACCATATATTTT
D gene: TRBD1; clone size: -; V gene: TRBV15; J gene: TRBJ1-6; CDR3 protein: CATSRVTGTGSPLHF; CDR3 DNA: TGTGCCACCAGCAGAGTGACAGGGACAGGTTCACCCCTCCACTTT
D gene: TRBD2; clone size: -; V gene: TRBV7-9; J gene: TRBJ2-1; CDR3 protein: CASSLVFFWTRMGHEQFF; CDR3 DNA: TGTGCCAGCAGCTTAGTCTTTTTCTGGACTAGGATGGGTCATGAGCAGTTCTTC
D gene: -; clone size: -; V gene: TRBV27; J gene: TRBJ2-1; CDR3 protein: CASSLLGQGGQNEQFF; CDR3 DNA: TGTGCCAGCAGTTTATTAGGGCAGGGGGGCCAAAATGAGCAGTTCTTC
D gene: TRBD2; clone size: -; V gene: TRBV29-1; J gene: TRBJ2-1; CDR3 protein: CSVEMGDRNRLAVYNEQFF; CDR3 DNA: TGCAGCGTTGAAATGGGGGACAGAAACCGACTAGCGGTATACAATGAGCAGTTCTTC